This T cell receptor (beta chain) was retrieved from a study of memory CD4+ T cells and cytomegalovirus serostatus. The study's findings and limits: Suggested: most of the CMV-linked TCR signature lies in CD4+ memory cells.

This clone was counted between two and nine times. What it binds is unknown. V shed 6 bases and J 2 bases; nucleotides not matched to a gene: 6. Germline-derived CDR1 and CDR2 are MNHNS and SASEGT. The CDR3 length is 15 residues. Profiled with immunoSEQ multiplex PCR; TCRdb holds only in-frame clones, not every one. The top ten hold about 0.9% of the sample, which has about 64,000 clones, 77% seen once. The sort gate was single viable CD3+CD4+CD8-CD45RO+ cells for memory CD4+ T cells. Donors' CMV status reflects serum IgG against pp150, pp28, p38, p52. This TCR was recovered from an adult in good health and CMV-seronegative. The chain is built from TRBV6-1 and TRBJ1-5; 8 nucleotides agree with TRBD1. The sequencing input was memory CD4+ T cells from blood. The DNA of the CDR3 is TGTGCCAGCAGGACAATGACAGGGGGCAATCAGCCCCAGCATTTT. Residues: CASRTMTGGNQPQHF.